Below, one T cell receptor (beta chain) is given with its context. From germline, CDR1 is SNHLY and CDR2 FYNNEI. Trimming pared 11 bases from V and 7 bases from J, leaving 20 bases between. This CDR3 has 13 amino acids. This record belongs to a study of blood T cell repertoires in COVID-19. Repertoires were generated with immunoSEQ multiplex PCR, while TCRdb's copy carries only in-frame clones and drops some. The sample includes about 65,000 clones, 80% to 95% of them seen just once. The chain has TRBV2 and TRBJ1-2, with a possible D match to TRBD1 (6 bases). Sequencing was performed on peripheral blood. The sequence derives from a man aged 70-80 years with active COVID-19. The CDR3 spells CAGYRDISFGYTF. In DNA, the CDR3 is TGTGCCGGATACAGGGATATTTCATTTGGCTACACCTTC.